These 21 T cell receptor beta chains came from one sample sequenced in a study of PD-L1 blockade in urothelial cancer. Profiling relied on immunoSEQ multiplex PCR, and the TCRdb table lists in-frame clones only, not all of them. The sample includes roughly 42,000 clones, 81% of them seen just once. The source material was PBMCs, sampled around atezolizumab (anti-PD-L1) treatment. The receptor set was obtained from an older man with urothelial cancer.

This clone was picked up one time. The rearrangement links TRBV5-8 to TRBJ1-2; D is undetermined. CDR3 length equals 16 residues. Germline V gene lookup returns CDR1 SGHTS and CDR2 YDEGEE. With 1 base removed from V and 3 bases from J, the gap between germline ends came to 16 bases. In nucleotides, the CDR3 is TGTGCCAGCAGCTTGTTTAGTTTTACTTACGACTATGGCTACACCTTC. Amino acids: CASSLFSFTYDYGYTF.

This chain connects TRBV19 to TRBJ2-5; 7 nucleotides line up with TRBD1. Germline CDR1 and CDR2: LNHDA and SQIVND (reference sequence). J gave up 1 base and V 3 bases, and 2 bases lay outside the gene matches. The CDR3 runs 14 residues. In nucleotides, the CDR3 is TGTGCCAGTAGTATGGGGGACAGCCAAGAGACCCAGTACTTC. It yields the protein CASSMGDSQETQYF.

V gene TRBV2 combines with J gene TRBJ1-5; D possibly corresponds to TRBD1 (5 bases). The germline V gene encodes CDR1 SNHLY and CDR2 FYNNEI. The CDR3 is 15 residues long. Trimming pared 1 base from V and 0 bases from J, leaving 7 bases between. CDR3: CASSEDRYSNQPQHF. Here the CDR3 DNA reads TGTGCCAGCAGTGAAGACAGGTATAGCAATCAGCCCCAGCATTTT.

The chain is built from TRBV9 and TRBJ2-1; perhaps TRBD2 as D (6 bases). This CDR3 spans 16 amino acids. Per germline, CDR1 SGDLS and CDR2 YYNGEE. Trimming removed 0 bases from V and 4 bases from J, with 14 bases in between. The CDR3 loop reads CASSVAVRDSYNEQFF. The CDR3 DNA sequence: TGTGCCAGCAGCGTAGCTGTCCGGGACTCTTACAATGAGCAGTTCTTC.

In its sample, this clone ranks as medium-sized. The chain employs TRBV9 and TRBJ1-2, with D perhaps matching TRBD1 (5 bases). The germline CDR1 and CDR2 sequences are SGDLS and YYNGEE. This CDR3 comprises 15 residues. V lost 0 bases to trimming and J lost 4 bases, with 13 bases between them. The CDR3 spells CASSVDETDFYGYTF. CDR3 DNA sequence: TGTGCCAGCAGCGTAGATGAGACAGATTTCTATGGCTACACCTTC.

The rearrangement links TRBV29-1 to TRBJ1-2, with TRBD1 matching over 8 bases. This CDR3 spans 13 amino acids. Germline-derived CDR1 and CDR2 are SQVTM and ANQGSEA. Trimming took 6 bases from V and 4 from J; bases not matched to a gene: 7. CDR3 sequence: CSVGQGDSYGYTF. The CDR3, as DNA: TGCAGCGTCGGACAGGGTGACTCCTATGGCTACACCTTC.

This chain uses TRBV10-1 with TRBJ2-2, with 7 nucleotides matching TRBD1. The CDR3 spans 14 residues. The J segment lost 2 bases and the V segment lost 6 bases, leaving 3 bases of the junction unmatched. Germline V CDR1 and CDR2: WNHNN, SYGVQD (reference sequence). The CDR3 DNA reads TGCGCCAGCAGAGGGGACAGCAACACCGGGGAGCTGTTTTTT. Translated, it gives CASRGDSNTGELFF.

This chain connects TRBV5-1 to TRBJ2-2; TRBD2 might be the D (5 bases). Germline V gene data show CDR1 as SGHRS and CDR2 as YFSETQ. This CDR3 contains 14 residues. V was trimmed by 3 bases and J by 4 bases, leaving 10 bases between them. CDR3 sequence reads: CASSYTSGTGELFF. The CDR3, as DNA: TGCGCCAGCAGCTACACGAGCGGCACCGGGGAGCTGTTTTTT.

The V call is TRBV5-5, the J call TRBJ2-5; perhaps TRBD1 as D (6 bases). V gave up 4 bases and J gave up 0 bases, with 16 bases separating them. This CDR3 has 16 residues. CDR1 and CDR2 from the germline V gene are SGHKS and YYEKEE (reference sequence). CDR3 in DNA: TGTGCCAGCAGCATCCCAGGGGCTGGGGACCAAGAGACCCAGTACTTC. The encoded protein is CASSIPGAGDQETQYF.

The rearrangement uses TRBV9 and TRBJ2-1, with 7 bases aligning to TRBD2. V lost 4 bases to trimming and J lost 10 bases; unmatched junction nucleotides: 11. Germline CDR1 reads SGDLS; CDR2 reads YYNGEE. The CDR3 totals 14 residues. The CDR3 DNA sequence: TGTGCCAGCAGCTCCTCCCACGAAGCGGGGGAGCAGTTCTTC. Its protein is CASSSSHEAGEQFF.

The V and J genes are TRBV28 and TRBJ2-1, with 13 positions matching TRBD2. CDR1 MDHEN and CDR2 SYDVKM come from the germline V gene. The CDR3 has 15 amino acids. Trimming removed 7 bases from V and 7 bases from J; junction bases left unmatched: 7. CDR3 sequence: CASTSLAGGRNEQFF. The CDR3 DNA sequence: TGTGCCAGCACCTCACTAGCGGGAGGGCGGAATGAGCAGTTCTTC.

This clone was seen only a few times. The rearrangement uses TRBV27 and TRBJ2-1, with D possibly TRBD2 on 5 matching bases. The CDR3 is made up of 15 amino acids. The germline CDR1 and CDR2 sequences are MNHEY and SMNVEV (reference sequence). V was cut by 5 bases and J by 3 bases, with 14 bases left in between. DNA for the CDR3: TGTGCCAGCAGTCCCTCTCCAGCGGACTACAATGAGCAGTTCTTC. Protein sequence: CASSPSPADYNEQFF.

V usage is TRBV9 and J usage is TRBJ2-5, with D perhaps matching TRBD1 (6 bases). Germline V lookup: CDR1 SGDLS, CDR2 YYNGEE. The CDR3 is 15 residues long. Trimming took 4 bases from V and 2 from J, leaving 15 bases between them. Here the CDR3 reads CASSTPSGAQETQYF. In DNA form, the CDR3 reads TGTGCCAGCAGCACCCCCTCAGGGGCACAAGAGACCCAGTACTTC.

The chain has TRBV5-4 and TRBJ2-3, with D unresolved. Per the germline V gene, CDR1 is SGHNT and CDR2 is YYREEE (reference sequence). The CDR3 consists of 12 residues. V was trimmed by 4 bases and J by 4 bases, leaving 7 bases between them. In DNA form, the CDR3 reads TGTGCCAGCAGCCTGCGAGCAGATACGCAGTATTTT. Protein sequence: CASSLRADTQYF.

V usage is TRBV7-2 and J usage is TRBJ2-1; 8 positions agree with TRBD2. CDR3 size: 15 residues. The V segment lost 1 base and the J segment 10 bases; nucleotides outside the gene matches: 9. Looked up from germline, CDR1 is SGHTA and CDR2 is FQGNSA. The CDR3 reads CASSLESMGGREQFF. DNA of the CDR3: TGTGCCAGCAGCTTAGAAAGTATGGGCGGGAGGGAGCAGTTCTTC. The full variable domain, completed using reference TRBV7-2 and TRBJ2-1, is GAGVSQSPSNKVTEKGKDVELRCDPISGHTALYWYRQSLGQGLEFLIYFQGNSAPDKSGLPSDRFSAERTGGSVSTLTIQRTQQEDSAVYLCASSLESMGGREQFFGPGTRLTVL.

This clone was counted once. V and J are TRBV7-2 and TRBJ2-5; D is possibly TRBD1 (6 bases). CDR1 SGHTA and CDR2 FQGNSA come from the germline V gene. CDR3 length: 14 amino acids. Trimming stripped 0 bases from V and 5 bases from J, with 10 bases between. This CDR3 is CASSLASQGETQYF. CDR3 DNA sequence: TGTGCCAGCAGCTTAGCATCACAGGGCGAGACCCAGTACTTC.

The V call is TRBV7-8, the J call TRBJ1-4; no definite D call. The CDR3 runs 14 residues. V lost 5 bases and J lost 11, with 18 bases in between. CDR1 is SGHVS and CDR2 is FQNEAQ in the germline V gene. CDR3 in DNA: TGTGCCAGCAGCCTTATAGGAGGCGTAGGGAAACTGTTTTTT. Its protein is CASSLIGGVGKLFF.

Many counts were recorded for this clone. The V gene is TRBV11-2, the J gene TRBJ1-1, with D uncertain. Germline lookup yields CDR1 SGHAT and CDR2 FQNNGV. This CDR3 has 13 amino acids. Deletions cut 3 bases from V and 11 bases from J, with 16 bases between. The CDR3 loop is CASSFSSVSGAFF. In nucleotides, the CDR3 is TGTGCCAGCAGCTTTTCAAGCGTTTCGGGGGCTTTCTTT.

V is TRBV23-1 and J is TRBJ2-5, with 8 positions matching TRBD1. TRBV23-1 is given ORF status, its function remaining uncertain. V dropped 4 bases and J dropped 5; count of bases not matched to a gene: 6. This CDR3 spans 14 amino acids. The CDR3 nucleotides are TGCGCCAGCAGTCCCGGACAGGGCGGCGAGACCCAGTACTTC. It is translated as CASSPGQGGETQYF.

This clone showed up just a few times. The CDR3 region is CAWGRRLAGGTDTQYF. CDR3 coding DNA: TGTGCCTGGGGACGGCGTTTAGCGGGAGGCACAGATACGCAGTATTTT. The rearrangement uses TRBV30 and TRBJ2-3, with TRBD2 matching over 9 bases. With 5 bases clipped from V and 1 base from J, the junction kept 10 bases outside the gene matches. Germline V gene sequence: CDR1 GTSNPN, CDR2 SVGIG (reference sequence). The CDR3 runs to 16 residues.

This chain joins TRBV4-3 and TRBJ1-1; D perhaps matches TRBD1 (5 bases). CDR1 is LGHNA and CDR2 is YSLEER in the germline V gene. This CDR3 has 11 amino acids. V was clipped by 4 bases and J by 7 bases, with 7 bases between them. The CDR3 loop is CASSRGFEAFF. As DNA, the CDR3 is TGCGCCAGCAGCCGGGGCTTTGAAGCTTTCTTT.